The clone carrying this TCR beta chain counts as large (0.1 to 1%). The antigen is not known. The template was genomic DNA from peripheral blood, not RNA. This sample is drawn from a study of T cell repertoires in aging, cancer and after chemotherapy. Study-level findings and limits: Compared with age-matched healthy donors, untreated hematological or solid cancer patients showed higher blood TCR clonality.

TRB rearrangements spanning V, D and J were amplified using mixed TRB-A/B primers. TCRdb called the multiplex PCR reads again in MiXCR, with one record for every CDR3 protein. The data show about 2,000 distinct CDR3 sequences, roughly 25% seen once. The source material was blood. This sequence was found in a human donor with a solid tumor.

CDR3 nucleotide sequence: TGCAGCGTTGTTACAGGGGGGCGGACAGATACGCAGTATTTT. Its translation: CSVVTGGRTDTQYF. The chain employs TRBV29-1 and TRBJ2-3; 8 bases match TRBD1. With 4 bases clipped from V and 3 bases from J, the junction kept 6 bases outside the gene matches. The CDR3 covers 14 residues. In germline, CDR1 is SQVTM, CDR2 ANQGSEA.